This T cell receptor beta chain was recovered during a study of tissue T cells after allogeneic stem cell transplantation (dated by TCRdb to between 2020 and 2023). In terms of the full investigation: The study profiled TCR beta repertoires in many tissues obtained from research autopsies of patients with and without GVHD, and also in mouse models of GVHD. The human arm was conducted as a prospective observational study, and neither blinding nor randomization was performed.

In the case of this clone: The target of this receptor is not known. Throughout, gene names and germline sequences are given for the mouse. The DNA ends 1 residue before the CDR3 does, and the rest of the CDR3 is filled in from the germline J gene.

The method was the immunoSEQ multiplex PCR assay. TCRbeta CDR3 sequencing was done by Adaptive Biotechnologies at survey depth, reporting CDR3 sequences, V/J genes, productive frequency and template counts. Amplification of TCR beta CDR3 regions was performed from genomic DNA rather than from RNA. In the authors' own workflow: Jensen-Shannon divergence was used to quantify pairwise repertoire overlap between tissues, with a value of 1 indicating complete divergence and a value of 0 indicating identical repertoires. Tissues were clustered by single-linkage agglomerative hierarchical clustering of pairwise JSD values and displayed as dendrograms. GLIPH2 was run on all patient samples with simulation_depth 1000, kmer_min_depth 3, cdr3_length_cutoff 8, keeping groups with more than two unique CDR3s. A standardized tissue-overlap score extrapolated Jaccard GLIPH-group overlap across patients to a standard repertoire size of 1000 clones. Linear mixed-effect models, with tissue as a fixed effect and individual as a random effect, were used to test how diversity related to clinical or experimental variables. TCRdb mirrors the immuneACCESS table, restricted to in-frame sequences. Some clones are absent from its copies; in checked studies, under half trace to an unresolved V gene, and the reason for the others is unknown. The DNA gave D and trimming, while V, J and clone size come from that table. In all, the sample holds around 500 clones, and around 62% of those were seen once. Of the sample, 5.5% to 7.5% is held by the ten largest clones.

General study outcomes and caveats: The study did not determine which tissue TCRs were alloreactive or antigen-specific, and some clones might have been persisting host cells. Within patients, how anatomically similar the tissues were was a key factor in shaping TCR repertoire composition, regardless of disease or transplant status. Few T cell clones were found to be shared across patients, but shared repertoire signatures across patients were revealed in a tissue-specific fashion by motif-based clustering. The patient cohort was small and varied clinically, and sampling depth was recognized as a limitation. In both patients and mice, T cells from blood and spleen picked up only a limited part of the TCR repertoire that was detected in tissues.

The junction shows trimming of 0 bases on V and 0 bases on J, plus 7 bases between the germline ends. Spanning cysteine to phenylalanine, the CDR3 consists of 15 amino acids. Of the CDR3's DNA, 42 bases were read; they are in frame from base 1. For CDR1 and CDR2, the germline V gene (reference sequence) lists NNHNN and SYGAGS. Before genomic DNA isolation with the DNeasy Blood & Tissue Kit, mouse tissues were minced with razor blades in buffered saline. Rearrangement joined TRBV13-2 to TRBJ1-5; the D gene cannot be resolved reliably. The sequencing sample was made of liver tissue. This receptor was obtained from a female BALB/c mouse in good health. Members of this strain share the MHC haplotype H2-d. CDR3 region: CASGDDSYNNQAPLF. CDR3 DNA (partial): TGTGCCAGCGGTGATGACAGCTATAACAACCAGGCTCCGCTT.